This T cell receptor (beta chain) was found in a study of blood T cells in healthy people across ages. Overall study results and limits: Higher diversity and more naive CD4+ cells were features of long-lived donors, compared to aged donors. Measured against age, TCR beta diversity per million T cells decreased in a roughly linear manner.

Concerning this clonotype itself: The antigen is undetermined.

Combining a sample-barcoded 5' primer with a J-beta primer mix, a second PCR ran for roughly 6 to 12 cycles. TCRdb ran MiXCR on the 5' RACE reads and lists one entry per CDR3 protein. This sample has some 1.1 million distinct CDR3 sequences; 35% to 40% occur once, and the top ten carry about an eighth. The receptor was isolated from a man aged 18 to 30 in good health. The sequencing sample was made of blood.

This chain's CDR3 is CASSVAGEDNSPLHF. The CDR3 nucleotides read TGTGCCAGCAGCGTAGCAGGGGAAGATAATTCACCCCTCCACTTT. This chain uses TRBV9 with TRBJ1-6; TRBD1 might be the D (6 bases). The CDR3 is made up of 15 amino acids. V lost 0 bases and J lost 5, with 9 bases in between. Germline V gene data show CDR1 as SGDLS and CDR2 as YYNGEE. Full variable domain (remainder filled in from reference TRBV9 and TRBJ1-6): DSGVTQTPKHLITATGQRVTLRCSPRSGDLSVYWYQQSLDQGLQFLIQYYNGEERAKGNILERFSAQQFPDLHSELNLSSLELGDSALYFCASSVAGEDNSPLHFGNGTRLTVT.